These 20 T cell receptor beta chains share one sample of origin, sequenced in a study of T cells in localized non-small cell lung cancer. Clones were read by immunoSEQ multiplex PCR, and TCRdb kept only the in-frame ones, dropping some. The sample records about 52,000 clones, approximately 86% being singletons. The specimen comprised PBMCs, sampled before any cancer treatment. These receptor sequences come from a female donor with stage II lung adenocarcinoma.

J is TRBJ2-3 and V is TRBV19; no reliable D call. The germline V gene has CDR1 LNHDA and CDR2 SQIVND (reference sequence). V lost 4 bases and J lost 4, with 9 bases in between. The CDR3 is 13 amino acids. CDR3 protein: CASSTKRADTQYF. The DNA of the CDR3 is TGTGCCAGTAGTACTAAGAGAGCAGATACGCAGTATTTT.

This sequence joins TRBV25-1 and TRBJ1-1, with D tentatively TRBD1 (5 bases). Trimming removed 4 bases at V and 1 base at J, with 19 bases between. Per the germline V gene, CDR1 is MGHDK and CDR2 is SYGVNS. This CDR3 has 17 residues. CDR3 coding DNA: TGTGCCAGCAGTGCTGCTGGTCGGGGCAGTTCGAACACTGAAGCTTTCTTT. Encoded protein: CASSAAGRGSSNTEAFF.

The gene calls are TRBV29-1 and TRBJ1-1; 10 bases agree with TRBD1. The CDR3 extends over 14 amino acids. With V trimmed by 7 bases and J by 1 base, 6 bases remained unmatched. Germline CDR1 and CDR2: SQVTM and ANQGSEA. CDR3 protein: CSGGQGVRNTEAFF. CDR3 DNA: TGCAGCGGAGGACAGGGGGTAAGGAACACTGAAGCTTTCTTT.

The V call is TRBV5-6, the J call TRBJ1-6, with 10 bases matching TRBD1. This CDR3 is built from 15 residues. The junction had 7 bases not matched to a gene; V was cut back by 4 bases and J by 9 bases. Per germline, CDR1 SGHDT and CDR2 YYEEEE. CDR3 nucleotides: TGTGCCAGCAGCCAGGGGACAGGGGCGGGTTCACCCCTCCACTTT. It translates to CASSQGTGAGSPLHF. The variable domain in full, completed from reference TRBV5-6 and TRBJ1-6, reads DAGVTQSPTHLIKTRGQQVTLRCSPKSGHDTVSWYQQALGQGPQFIFQYYEEEERQRGNFPDRFSGHQFPNYSSELNVNALLLGDSALYLCASSQGTGAGSPLHFGNGTRLTVT.

The chain carries TRBV10-1 and TRBJ1-1; 8 bases are shared with TRBD1. The V segment lost 3 bases and the J segment 7 bases; nucleotides outside the gene matches: 4. Germline assignment: CDR1 WNHNN and CDR2 SYGVQD (reference sequence). The CDR3 has 13 amino acids. DNA for the CDR3: TGCGCCAGCAGTGACCCGGGGACAGGTGAAGCTTTCTTT. It encodes CASSDPGTGEAFF.

CDR3 region: CASSHIPGQGAESPLHF. CDR3 coding DNA: TGTGCCAGCAGCCACATTCCGGGACAGGGGGCAGAATCACCCCTCCACTTT. The chain uses TRBV27 and TRBJ1-6; 12 bases line up with TRBD1. The CDR3 runs to 17 residues. V lost 6 bases, J lost 10 bases, and 13 bases stayed unmatched. In germline, CDR1 is MNHEY, CDR2 SMNVEV (reference sequence).

This chain joins TRBV5-5 and TRBJ2-3, with TRBD2 matching over 7 bases. The CDR3 totals 18 residues. V trimming: 0 bases; J trimming: 6 bases; junction bases outside the gene matches: 16. Germline CDR1 is SGHKS and CDR2 is YYEKEE (reference sequence). The CDR3 sequence is CASSLEAASGFKSDTQYF. The DNA of the CDR3 is TGTGCCAGCAGCTTGGAGGCCGCTAGCGGTTTTAAGTCTGATACGCAGTATTTT.

This clone was picked up one time. V usage is TRBV12-5 and J usage is TRBJ1-1; perhaps TRBD1 as D (5 bases). V gave up 4 bases and J gave up 2 bases, with 11 bases separating them. There are 14 residues in the CDR3. Germline CDR1 reads LGHNT; CDR2 reads FRNRAP. The CDR3 sequence is CASGSGTGNTEAFF. DNA for the CDR3: TGTGCTAGTGGTTCAGGGACGGGTAACACTGAAGCTTTCTTT.

The V call is TRBV6-1, the J call TRBJ1-5; D is undetermined. Trimming left V 7 bases short and J 4 bases short, with 11 bases between. CDR3 size: 13 residues. Germline lookup yields CDR1 MNHNS and CDR2 SASEGT. CDR3 region: CASTLGENQPQHF. CDR3 DNA sequence: TGTGCCAGCACCCTAGGAGAGAATCAGCCCCAGCATTTT.

CDR3 amino acids: CASSFNREITDTQYF. CDR3 nucleotides: TGTGCCAGCAGTTTCAACAGGGAGATCACAGATACGCAGTATTTT. This chain connects TRBV28 to TRBJ2-3, with D possibly TRBD1 on 6 matching bases. V lost 3 bases, J lost 2 bases, and 12 bases lay in between. Germline V CDR1 and CDR2: MDHEN, SYDVKM. The CDR3 is made up of 15 amino acids.

This sequence joins TRBV6-1 and TRBJ2-3; TRBD2 might be the D (5 bases). CDR1 is MNHNS, CDR2 SASEGT, per germline. Trimming cost V 4 bases and J 2 bases, with 13 bases left between them. The CDR3 spans 15 residues. The CDR3 protein is CASSVSGTHTDTQYF. CDR3 DNA: TGTGCCAGCAGTGTAAGCGGTACCCACACAGATACGCAGTATTTT.

The count of this clone is one. The chain recombines TRBV6-5 with TRBJ2-2; no firm D call. Deletions cut 7 bases from V and 5 bases from J, with 11 bases between. CDR1 and CDR2 (germline): MNHEY, SVGAGI. This CDR3 comprises 13 residues. The CDR3 region has the DNA TGTGCCAGCATGTTGGCCTCGACCGGGGAGCTGTTTTTT. Translated, it gives CASMLASTGELFF.

The chain has TRBV27 and TRBJ1-5; no definite D call. Trimming stripped 8 bases from V and 0 bases from J, with 26 bases between. This CDR3 region has 19 residues. In germline, CDR1 is MNHEY, CDR2 SMNVEV (reference sequence). CDR3 sequence (DNA): TGTGCCAGCCGAGGTCGAACTAACGAAGTGGGTGCTAGCAATCAGCCCCAGCATTTT. Encoded protein: CASRGRTNEVGASNQPQHF.

The chain is built from TRBV5-6 and TRBJ2-2; 7 nucleotides agree with TRBD2. Germline V gives CDR1 SGHDT, CDR2 YYEEEE. CDR3 size: 13 residues. V shed 7 bases, J shed 4 bases, and the junction held 4 bases outside the gene matches. The CDR3 sequence: CASRDYVTGELFF. The CDR3 DNA reads as TGTGCCAGCCGGGACTACGTCACCGGGGAGCTGTTTTTT.

This sequence joins TRBV19 and TRBJ2-5, with D perhaps assigned TRBD1 or TRBD2 (6 bases each). The V end lost 7 bases, the J end lost 5 bases, and 20 bases lay between the germline ends. The germline CDR1 and CDR2 sequences are LNHDA and SQIVND (reference sequence). CDR3 length: 15 residues. The DNA of the CDR3 is TGTGCCAGTACCATCGATGGGGGGCTCTGGGAGACCCAGTACTTC. Protein product: CASTIDGGLWETQYF.

This chain connects TRBV7-3 to TRBJ1-2, with D possibly being TRBD1 (5 bases). Germline V gene data show CDR1 as SGHTA and CDR2 as FQGTGA. Trimming shortened V by 0 bases and J by 4 bases, and 6 bases separated the two germline ends. This CDR3 comprises 13 residues. CDR3 amino acids: CASSLTGTYGYTF. For the CDR3, the DNA is TGTGCCAGCAGCTTAACAGGGACCTATGGCTACACCTTC.

The V call is TRBV19, the J call TRBJ2-7, with 8 bases fitting TRBD1. The CDR3 runs 14 residues. J gave up 1 base and V 3 bases, and 2 bases lay outside the gene matches. Germline-derived CDR1 and CDR2 are LNHDA and SQIVND (reference sequence). CDR3 loop: CASSIGQGSYEQYF. In nucleotides, the CDR3 is TGTGCCAGTAGTATTGGACAGGGATCCTACGAGCAGTACTTC.

This clone has more than one count but fewer than ten. V usage is TRBV6-1 and J usage is TRBJ2-4; TRBD2 might be the D (6 bases). Germline CDR1 reads MNHNS; CDR2 reads SASEGT. The CDR3 spans 15 residues. The V end was cut by 6 bases, the J end by 8 bases, with 20 bases between. The CDR3: CASRSSADGGDIQYF. CDR3 nucleotide sequence: TGTGCCAGCAGATCATCCGCGGACGGAGGGGACATTCAGTACTTC.

The V gene is TRBV6-5, the J gene TRBJ1-5; D not certain. Trimming shortened V by 6 bases and J by 2 bases, and 8 bases separated the two germline ends. This CDR3 region has 13 residues. From germline, CDR1 is MNHEY and CDR2 SVGAGI. The CDR3 here is CASRLWGNQPQHF. CDR3 sequence (DNA): TGTGCCAGCAGACTGTGGGGCAATCAGCCCCAGCATTTT.

This clone has more than one count but fewer than ten. The chain couples TRBV10-3 to TRBJ2-5, with D possibly being TRBD2 (7 bases). CDR1 and CDR2 (germline): ENHRY, SYGVKD. The CDR3 runs 14 residues. Trimming shortened V by 0 bases and J by 4 bases, and 9 bases separated the two germline ends. CDR3 protein: CAISESGGLETQYF. CDR3 bases: TGTGCCATCAGTGAGTCGGGGGGGCTAGAGACCCAGTACTTC.